This TCR beta chain was obtained from a study of blood T cell repertoires in COVID-19. Assay: immunoSEQ multiplex PCR; the TCRdb copy retains only in-frame clones and omits some. The table has 310,000 or so clones, around 89% seen once; the top ten hold approximately 9.8%. This clone has just a few counts. In germline, CDR1 is SQVTM, CDR2 ANQGSEA. CDR3 length equals 12 residues. V was clipped by 4 bases and J by 9 bases; unmatched bases: 4. V gene TRBV29-1 combines with J gene TRBJ2-1; 9 bases match TRBD2. The TCR originated in a woman aged 40-49 years who had recovered from COVID-19. Material for sequencing was PBMCs or T cells enriched from blood (not recorded which). CDR3 bases: TGCAGCGTTGGTAGCGGGAGCACTGAGCAGTTCTTC. Its protein product is CSVGSGSTEQFF.